This paragraph covers one TCR beta chain sequence. Cohort assignment relied on participant-reported clinical history. Method: immunoSEQ multiplex PCR; TCRdb's copy keeps in-frame clones and lacks some. Of hundreds of thousands of clones listed, roughly 90% are singletons. The data stem from a study of blood T cell repertoires in COVID-19. Study-wide context: The origin of the acute and convalescent COVID-19 samples was the United States, Italy and Spain.

The CDR3 contains 13 residues. The germline V gene encodes CDR1 GTSNPN and CDR2 SVGIG (reference sequence). The V gene end was trimmed by 1 base and the J gene end by 4 bases; junction bases not matched to a gene: 2. The sample was PBMCs or T cells enriched from blood (not recorded which). J is TRBJ2-5 and V is TRBV30, with 8 bases matching TRBD2. The source of this sequence is a woman between 40 and 55 years old who had recovered from COVID-19. The CDR3 DNA reads TGTGCCTGGAGTGCGGGGGGGGGAGAGACCCAGTACTTC. Translation gives CAWSAGGGETQYF.